This T cell receptor (beta chain) comes out of a study of shared clonotypes between healthy human individuals. For the study at large: The study enrolled a couple of women and a few men aged 18 to 49.

Terminally differentiated effector memory CD45RA+ cells were left out of the naive CD8 fraction, which was CD45RO-negative and positively selected for CCR7. Free of recent acute infections or vaccinations, the donors were healthy HIV-negative adults. The V and J ends lost 4 bases and 8 bases respectively, with 15 bases between them. The CDR3 consists of 14 residues. CDR1 and CDR2 (germline): SGDLS, YYNGEE. Generated by immunoSEQ multiplex PCR, the TCRdb table keeps only in-frame clones and is missing some. The sample lists 500,000 to 700,000 clones, 85% to 95% occurring once. This clone was seen once.

This chain links TRBV9 with TRBJ1-4, with TRBD1 as a possible D gene (5 bases). Sequences were obtained from naive CD8+ T cells sorted from blood. This clonotype was obtained from a woman aged 25-40 years in good health. CDR3 sequence (DNA): TGTGCCAGCAGCCCCCCCACCGGGGGGGAAAAACTGTTTTTT. This encodes CASSPPTGGEKLFF.